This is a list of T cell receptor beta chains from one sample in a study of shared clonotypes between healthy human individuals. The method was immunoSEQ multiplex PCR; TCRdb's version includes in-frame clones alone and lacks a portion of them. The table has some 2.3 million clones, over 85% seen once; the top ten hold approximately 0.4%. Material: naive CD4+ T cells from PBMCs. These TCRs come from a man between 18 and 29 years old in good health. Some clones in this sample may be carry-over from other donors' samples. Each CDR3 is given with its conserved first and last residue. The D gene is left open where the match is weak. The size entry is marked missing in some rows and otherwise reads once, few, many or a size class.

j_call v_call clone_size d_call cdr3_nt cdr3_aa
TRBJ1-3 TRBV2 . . TGTGCCAGCAGTGAAGCGAGGATGAGGGAACTAAGAAACACCATATATTTT CASSEARMRELRNTIYF
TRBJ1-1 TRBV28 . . TGTGCCAGCAGGGAGGTTAGCACTGAAGCTTTCTTT CASREVSTEAFF
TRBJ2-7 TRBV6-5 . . TGTGCCAGCTTTGGGACAGGGACTAGCGTCCGCGAGCAGTACTTC CASFGTGTSVREQYF
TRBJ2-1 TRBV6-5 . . TGTGCCAGCAGTCCAGTATGGACAGCCCTTGAGCAGTTCTTC CASSPVWTALEQFF
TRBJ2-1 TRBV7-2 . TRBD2 TGTGCCAGCAGCTTAGAACTAGCGGTCTTTTCAAGCGGGCAGTTCTTC CASSLELAVFSSGQFF
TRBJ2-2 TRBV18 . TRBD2 TGTGCCAGCTCACCAAAAACGGGACTAGCGACCGGGGAGCTGTTTTTT CASSPKTGLATGELFF
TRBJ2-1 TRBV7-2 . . TGTGCCAGCAGCATCGACCGTAATGAGCAGTTCTTC CASSIDRNEQFF
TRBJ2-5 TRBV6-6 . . TGTGCCAGCGGGCCCCCGGGGGAGACCCAGTACTTC CASGPPGETQYF
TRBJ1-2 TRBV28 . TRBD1 TGTGCCAGCAGTTTGACAGGGGTTGGCTACACCTTC CASSLTGVGYTF
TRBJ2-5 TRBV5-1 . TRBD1 TGCGCCAGCAGCTTCAGGGGGATCCAAGAGACCCAGTACTTC CASSFRGIQETQYF
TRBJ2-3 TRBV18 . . TGTGCCAGCTCACCAGTGATTGCAGATACGCAGTATTTT CASSPVIADTQYF
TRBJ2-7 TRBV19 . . TGTGCCAGTAGTAAAGTTGGGCGGAGCAGCTCCTACGAGCAGTACTTC CASSKVGRSSSYEQYF
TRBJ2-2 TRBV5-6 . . TGTGCCAGCAGCTTGGGGGGACCCGGGATCTACACCGGGGAGCTGTTTTTT CASSLGGPGIYTGELFF
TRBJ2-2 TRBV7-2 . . TGTGCCAGCAGCTCCCCCCCGAACACCGGGGAGCTGTTTTTT CASSSPPNTGELFF
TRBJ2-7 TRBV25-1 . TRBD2 TGTGCCAGCAGACCTAGCGGGAGTTTCGACGAGCAGTACTTC CASRPSGSFDEQYF
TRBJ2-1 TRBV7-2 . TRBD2 TGTGCCAGCAGCTCCGGCGGGAGCTCCTACAATGAGCAGTTCTTC CASSSGGSSYNEQFF
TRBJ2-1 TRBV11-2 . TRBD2 TGTGCCAGCTCCGGGACTAGCGGCTACAATGAGCAGTTCTTC CASSGTSGYNEQFF
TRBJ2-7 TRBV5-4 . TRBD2 TGTGCCAGCAGCTCCTGGACTAGCGGGAGAAGCGAGCAGTACTTC CASSSWTSGRSEQYF
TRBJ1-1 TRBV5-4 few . TGTGCCAGCAGCTTTCGGAACACTGAAGCTTTCTTT CASSFRNTEAFF
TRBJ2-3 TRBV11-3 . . TGTGCCAGCAGCCACCCCTCGGCAGATACGCAGTATTTT CASSHPSADTQYF
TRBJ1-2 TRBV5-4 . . TGTGCCAGCAGCTTGGCAGGGTCTAATGGCTACACCTTC CASSLAGSNGYTF
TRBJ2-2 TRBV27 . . TGTGCCAGCAGTTTTCTGGGCGGGGAGCTGTTTTTT CASSFLGGELFF
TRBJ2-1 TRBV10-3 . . TGTGCCATCAGTACTAGTTTACAAGAGCAGTTCTTC CAISTSLQEQFF
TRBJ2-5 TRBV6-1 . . TGTGCCAGCACTGACCCCATCAGCCAAGGAGAGACCCAGTACTTC CASTDPISQGETQYF
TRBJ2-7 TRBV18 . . TGTGCCAGCTCACCAACGGCGGAAAGGTACTTC CASSPTAERYF
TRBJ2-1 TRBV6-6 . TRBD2 TGTGCCAGCAGTTACCCAGCGGGAGAGTCCAATGAGCAGTTCTTC CASSYPAGESNEQFF
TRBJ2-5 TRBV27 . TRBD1 TGTGCCAGCAGTTCAAACCGCGGGACAGGCCAAGAGACCCAGTACTTC CASSSNRGTGQETQYF
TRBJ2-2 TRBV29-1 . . TGCAGCGTTGCAGTGCGAGGGCCCGGGGAGCTGTTTTTT CSVAVRGPGELFF
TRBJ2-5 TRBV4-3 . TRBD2 TGCGCCAGCAGCCAAGATCCTAGCGGTGGGGCGAAAGAGACCCAGTACTTC CASSQDPSGGAKETQYF
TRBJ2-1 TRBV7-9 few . TGTGCCAGCAACTCCTACAATGAGCAGTTCTTC CASNSYNEQFF
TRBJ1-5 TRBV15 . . TGTGCCACCAGCAGAGATAGGCAGGGGAATCAGCCCCAGCATTTT CATSRDRQGNQPQHF
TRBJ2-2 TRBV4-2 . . TGTGCCAGCAGCCAAGAATCGGTGGGGGTAGGGGAGCTGTTTTTT CASSQESVGVGELFF
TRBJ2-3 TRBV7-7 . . TGTGCCACCAACACAGATACGCAGTATTTT CATNTDTQYF
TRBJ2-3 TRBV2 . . TGTGCCAGCAGTGCGTCGAGATCAGATACGCAGTATTTT CASSASRSDTQYF
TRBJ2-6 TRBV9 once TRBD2 TGTGCCAGCAGCTCGGGACTAGCGGTAACCCCTGGGGCCAACGTCCTGACTTTC CASSSGLAVTPGANVLTF
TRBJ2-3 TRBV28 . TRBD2 TGTGCCAGCAGTTCCGTAGGACTAGCGGCAAGGGATACGCAGTATTTT CASSSVGLAARDTQYF
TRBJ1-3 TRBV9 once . TGTGCCAGCAGTGCTAACCCGGGGCGATCTGGAAACACCATATATTTT CASSANPGRSGNTIYF
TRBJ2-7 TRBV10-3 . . TGTGCCATCAGGACGGCGGGAATTCCCAACGAGCAGTACTTC CAIRTAGIPNEQYF
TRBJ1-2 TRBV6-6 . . TGTGCCAGCAGCCCAGGACAGAATGGCTACACCTTC CASSPGQNGYTF
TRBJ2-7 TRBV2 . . TGTGCCAGCAGTGAACAGGGGTTTGGGTACGAGCAGTACTTC CASSEQGFGYEQYF
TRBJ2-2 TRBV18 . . TGTGCCAGCTCACCACCGGGGCAGCAGAACACCGGGGAGCTGTTTTTT CASSPPGQQNTGELFF
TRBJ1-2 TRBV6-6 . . TGTGGTACCAAAGGCTATGGCTACACCTTC CGTKGYGYTF
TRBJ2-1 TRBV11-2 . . TGTGCCAGCAGCTTCAGGTCCTCCTACAATGAGCAGTTCTTC CASSFRSSYNEQFF
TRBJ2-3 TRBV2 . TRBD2 TGTGCCAGCAGTGCTGCGGGACTAGCGAACACAGATACGCAGTATTTT CASSAAGLANTDTQYF
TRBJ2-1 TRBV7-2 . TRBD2 TGTGCCAGCACCCCCGGATTACTAAGCGGGAGGGCCAGCAATGAGCAGTTCTTC CASTPGLLSGRASNEQFF
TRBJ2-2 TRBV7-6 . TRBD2 TGTGCCAGCAGCCCCTTAGCGGGGCCCCGAGACACCGGGGAGCTGTTTTTT CASSPLAGPRDTGELFF
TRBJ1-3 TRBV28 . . TGTGCCAGCAGTTTATTCACCAACACCATATATTTT CASSLFTNTIYF
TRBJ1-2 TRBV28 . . TGTGCCAGCCTGGGGTCCAGGGAGGATCTTTATGGCTACACCTTC CASLGSREDLYGYTF